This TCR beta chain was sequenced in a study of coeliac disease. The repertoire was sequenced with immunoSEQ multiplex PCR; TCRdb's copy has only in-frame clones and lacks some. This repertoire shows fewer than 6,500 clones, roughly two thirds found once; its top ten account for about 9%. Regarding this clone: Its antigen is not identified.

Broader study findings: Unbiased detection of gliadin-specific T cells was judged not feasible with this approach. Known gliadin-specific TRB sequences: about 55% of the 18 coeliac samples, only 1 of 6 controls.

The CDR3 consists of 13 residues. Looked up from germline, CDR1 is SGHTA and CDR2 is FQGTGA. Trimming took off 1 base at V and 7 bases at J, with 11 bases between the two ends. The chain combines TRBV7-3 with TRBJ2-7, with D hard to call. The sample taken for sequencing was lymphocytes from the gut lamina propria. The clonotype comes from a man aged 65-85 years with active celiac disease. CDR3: CASSLILRSEQYF. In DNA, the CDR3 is TGTGCCAGCAGCTTAATTTTGCGGAGTGAGCAGTACTTC.